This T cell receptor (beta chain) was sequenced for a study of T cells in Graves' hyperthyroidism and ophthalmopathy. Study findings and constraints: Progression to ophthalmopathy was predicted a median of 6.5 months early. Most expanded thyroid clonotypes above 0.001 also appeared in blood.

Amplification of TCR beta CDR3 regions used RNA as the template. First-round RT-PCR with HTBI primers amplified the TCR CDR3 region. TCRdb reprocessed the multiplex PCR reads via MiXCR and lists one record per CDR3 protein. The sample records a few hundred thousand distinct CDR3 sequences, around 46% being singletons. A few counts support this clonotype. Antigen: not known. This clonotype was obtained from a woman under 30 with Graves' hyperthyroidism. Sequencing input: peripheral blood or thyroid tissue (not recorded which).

The DNA of the CDR3 is TGCAGCATCCTGACAGGGAGGGAGACCCAGTACTTC. Translated: CSILTGRETQYF. The chain is built from TRBV29-1 and TRBJ2-5, with a tentative D call TRBD1 (7 bases). The CDR3 has 12 residues. Between the trimmed V and J ends, which lost 8 bases and 5 bases, there was a span of 15 bases. CDR1 and CDR2 from the germline V gene are SQVTM and ANQGSEA. Looking up the rest from reference TRBV29-1 and TRBJ2-5 gives the full variable domain: SAVISQKPSRDICQRGTSLTIQCQVDSQVTMMFWYRQQPGQSLTLIATANQGSEATYESGFVIDKFPISRPNLTFSTLTVSNMSPEDSSIYLCSILTGRETQYFGPGTRLLVL.